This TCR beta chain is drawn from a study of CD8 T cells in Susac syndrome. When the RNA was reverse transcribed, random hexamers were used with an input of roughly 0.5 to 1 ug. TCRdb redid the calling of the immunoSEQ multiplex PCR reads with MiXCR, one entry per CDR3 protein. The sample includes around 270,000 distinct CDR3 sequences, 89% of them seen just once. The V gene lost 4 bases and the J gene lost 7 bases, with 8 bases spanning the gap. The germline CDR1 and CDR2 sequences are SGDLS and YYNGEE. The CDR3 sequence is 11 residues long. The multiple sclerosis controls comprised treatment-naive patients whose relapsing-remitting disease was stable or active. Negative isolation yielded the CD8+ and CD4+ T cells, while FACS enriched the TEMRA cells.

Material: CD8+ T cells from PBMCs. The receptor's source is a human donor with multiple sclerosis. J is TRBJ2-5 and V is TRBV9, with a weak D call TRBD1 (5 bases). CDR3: CASSSTGTQYF. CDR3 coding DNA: TGTGCCAGCAGCTCCACAGGGACCCAGTACTTC.